This T cell receptor (beta chain) was recorded in a study of blood T cells in healthy people across ages. Russia was home to the donors, healthy Caucasian individuals aged about 6 to 90. Germline values: CDR1 LGHDT, CDR2 YNNKEL (reference sequence). The CDR3 consists of 15 residues. The ends were cut back, 7 bases at V and 3 bases at J, with 16 bases in the middle. A sample-barcoded 5' primer and a J-beta primer mix were used in a second PCR of about 6 to 11 cycles. One entry per CDR3 protein results from TCRdb running MiXCR on the 5' RACE reads. The sample lists 790,000 or so distinct CDR3 sequences, roughly 56% occurring once. Findings and caveats of the study: It was held that the diversity estimates obtained from one million T cells were underestimates.

On this clonotype itself: Antigen: not known.

The sequence derives from a man in his forties in good health. Sequencing used blood. The gene calls are TRBV3-1 and TRBJ2-1, with D perhaps matching TRBD2 (5 bases). The CDR3 loop reads CASIQTGRDYNEQFF. The CDR3 DNA sequence: TGTGCCAGCATTCAAACGGGAAGGGACTACAATGAGCAGTTCTTC.